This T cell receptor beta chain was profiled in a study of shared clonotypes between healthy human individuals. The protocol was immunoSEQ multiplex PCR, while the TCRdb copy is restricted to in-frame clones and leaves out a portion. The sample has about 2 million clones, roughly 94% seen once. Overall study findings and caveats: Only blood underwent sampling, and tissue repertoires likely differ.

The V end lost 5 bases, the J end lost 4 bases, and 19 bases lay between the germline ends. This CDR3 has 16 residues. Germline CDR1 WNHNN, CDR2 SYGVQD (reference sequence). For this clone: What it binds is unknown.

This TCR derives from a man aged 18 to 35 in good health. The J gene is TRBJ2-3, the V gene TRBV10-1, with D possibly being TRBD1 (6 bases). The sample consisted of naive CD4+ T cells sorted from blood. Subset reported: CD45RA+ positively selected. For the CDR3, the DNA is TGCGCCAGCAGTTGGACCCGGACAGCTCGGGCAGATACGCAGTATTTT. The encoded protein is CASSWTRTARADTQYF.